The 8 T cell receptor beta chains below all came from one sample that was sequenced in a study of control samples from healthy donors and cancer patients. TCRdb keeps only in-frame clones here, not all; method: immunoSEQ multiplex PCR. Of approximately 140,000 clones in the sample, under 95% were seen once. Sequencing was done on a sample of blood. The receptors come from a man in his forties or fifties in good health.

The V gene is TRBV3-1 (or the pseudogene TRBV3-2), the J gene TRBJ2-1, with TRBD1 identical over 7 bases. This CDR3 has 14 amino acids. Trimming removed 1 base from V and 8 bases from J; junction bases left unmatched: 5. The germline V gene has CDR1 LGHDT and CDR2 YNNKEL (reference sequence). CDR3 sequence: CASSQVTGKDEQFF. CDR3 coding DNA: TGTGCCAGCAGCCAAGTGACAGGGAAGGATGAGCAGTTCTTC.

The V call is TRBV6-6, the J call TRBJ1-1; D ambiguous. V was shortened by 7 bases and J by 0 bases, with 3 bases between the two germline ends. Germline V gives CDR1 MNHNY, CDR2 SVGAGI (reference sequence). CDR3 length: 11 residues. CDR3 bases: TGTGCCAGCACGCTGAACACTGAAGCTTTCTTT. Protein sequence: CASTLNTEAFF.

The CDR3 DNA reads as TGTGCCAGCAGCTCAGGCTTTGGGAAACGTAGCACAGATACGCAGTATTTT. Protein: CASSSGFGKRSTDTQYF. V is TRBV7-4 and J is TRBJ2-3; D remains ambiguous. The V end lost 4 bases, the J end lost 0 bases, and 17 bases lay between the germline ends. The germline gives CDR1 SGHVT, CDR2 SQSDAQ. The CDR3 totals 17 residues. Filled out from reference TRBV7-4 and TRBJ2-3, the complete variable domain reads GAGVSQSPRYKVAKRGRDVALRCDSISGHVTLYWYRQTLGQGSEVLTYSQSDAQRDKSGRPSGRFSAERPERSVSTLKIQRTEQGDSAVYLCASSSGFGKRSTDTQYFGPGTRLTVL.

The rearrangement links TRBV9 to TRBJ1-1, with D possibly being TRBD1 (5 bases). V gave up 0 bases and J gave up 4 bases, with 13 bases separating them. CDR3 size: 15 residues. The germline V gene has CDR1 SGDLS and CDR2 YYNGEE. The DNA of the CDR3 is TGTGCCAGCAGCGTAGAACAAGTCGGGGGCACTGAAGCTTTCTTT. Amino acids: CASSVEQVGGTEAFF.

This clone was recorded only once. The chain links TRBV6-2 or TRBV6-3 to TRBJ2-3; 14 bases map to TRBD2. The CDR3 extends over 15 amino acids. Per germline, CDR1 MNHEY and CDR2 SVGEGT. V shed 6 bases and J 4 bases; nucleotides not matched to a gene: 3. The CDR3 region has the DNA TGTGCCAGCAGCCTGACTAGCGGGGGGGCAGATACGCAGTATTTT. This gives the protein CASSLTSGGADTQYF.

This chain connects TRBV2 to TRBJ1-2; D is unclear. Per the germline V gene, CDR1 is SNHLY and CDR2 is FYNNEI. V was cut by 7 bases and J by 6 bases, with 12 bases left in between. The length of the CDR3 is 12 residues. CDR3 sequence reads: CASMSGEDGYTF. The DNA of the CDR3 is TGTGCCAGCATGTCAGGAGAGGATGGCTACACCTTC.

V is TRBV6-2 or TRBV6-3 and J is TRBJ1-5; TRBD1 aligns across 8 bases. V lost 11 bases, J lost 6 bases, and 12 bases stayed unmatched. The CDR3 spans 14 residues. Germline loops: CDR1 MNHEY, CDR2 SVGEGT. The CDR3 sequence is CACRPTGASQPQHF. In DNA form, the CDR3 reads TGTGCCTGCCGCCCGACAGGGGCAAGTCAGCCCCAGCATTTT.

This clone appeared a single time. The chain links TRBV4-3 to TRBJ2-6, with D tentatively TRBD1 or TRBD2 (6 bases each). Trimming removed 0 bases at V and 0 bases at J, with 12 bases between. The CDR3 is 18 residues long. Germline CDR1 is LGHNA and CDR2 is YSLEER. The CDR3 here is CASSQDRGLNSGANVLTF. For the CDR3, the DNA is TGCGCCAGCAGCCAAGACAGGGGACTTAACTCTGGGGCCAACGTCCTGACTTTC.